The 14 T cell receptor beta chains reported below all come from one sample, sequenced in a study of OX40 agonist ivuxolimab in advanced cancers. Clones were sequenced by immunoSEQ multiplex PCR, and TCRdb holds only the in-frame ones, with some missing. The sample records 45,000 or so clones, around 87% being singletons. Sequences were derived from CD4+ or CD8+ T cells sorted from blood, sampled in a trial of the OX40 agonist ivuxolimab. The receptors shown here come from an adult with an advanced solid tumor such as melanoma, head and neck, liver or kidney cancer.

CDR3 loop: CASSVGGSYNEQFF. CDR3 DNA: TGTGCCAGTAGTGTCGGGGGGTCCTACAATGAGCAGTTCTTC. The chain uses TRBV19 and TRBJ2-1; 7 positions agree with TRBD2. This CDR3 region has 14 residues. The germline V gene has CDR1 LNHDA and CDR2 SQIVND (reference sequence). V lost 5 bases and J lost 1; bases outside the gene matches: 2.

J is TRBJ2-3 and V is TRBV27; D is ambiguous. The CDR3 sequence is 14 residues long. Looked up from germline, CDR1 is MNHEY and CDR2 is SMNVEV (reference sequence). Trimming pared 5 bases from V and 1 base from J, leaving 10 bases between. The chain's CDR3 is CASSPSYGTDTQYF. DNA for the CDR3: TGTGCCAGCAGTCCGAGCTATGGCACAGATACGCAGTATTTT.

The V and J genes are TRBV5-1 and TRBJ2-7; D not resolved. Trimming took 2 bases from V and 3 from J, leaving 12 bases between them. The CDR3 contains 14 residues. Germline V gene data show CDR1 as SGHRS and CDR2 as YFSETQ. DNA for the CDR3: TGCGCCAGCAGCTTCACCGGGCCGATCTACGAGCAGTACTTC. Its protein product is CASSFTGPIYEQYF.

This clone was seen more than once but under ten times. The chain recombines TRBV9 with TRBJ2-1; 7 positions agree with TRBD1. Germline CDR1 is SGDLS and CDR2 is YYNGEE. CDR3 length equals 14 residues. V trimming: 4 bases; J trimming: 4 bases; junction bases outside the gene matches: 5. The CDR3 DNA follows: TGTGCCAGCAGCTCTCGACAGGGATACAATGAGCAGTTCTTC. Its translation: CASSSRQGYNEQFF.

The V gene is TRBV7-9, the J gene TRBJ2-7; 8 bases fit TRBD2. The germline gives CDR1 SEHNR, CDR2 FQNEAQ (reference sequence). The CDR3 has 15 residues. V lost 5 bases and J lost 3; bases outside the gene matches: 9. DNA of the CDR3: TGTGCCAGCAGCCCGGGGGGGAACAGGAACTACGAGCAGTACTTC. Protein sequence: CASSPGGNRNYEQYF.

The chain's CDR3 is CASITRGVLNEQFF. CDR3 DNA sequence: TGTGCCAGCATCACCCGAGGGGTTTTGAATGAGCAGTTCTTC. The chain recombines TRBV13 with TRBJ2-1; D tentatively fits TRBD1 or TRBD2 (5 bases each). V gave up 7 bases and J gave up 7 bases, with 17 bases separating them. Germline V lookup: CDR1 PRHDT, CDR2 FYEKMQ (reference sequence). The CDR3 loop spans 14 amino acids.

The table lists this clone with a count of one. The chain employs TRBV20-1 and TRBJ1-3; no reliable D call. V lost 7 bases and J lost 7, with 11 bases in between. The germline CDR1 and CDR2 sequences are DFQATT and SNEGSKA (reference sequence). The CDR3 has 11 amino acids. For the CDR3, the DNA is TGCAGTGTTCTGTATGGGAACACCATATATTTT. It specifies CSVLYGNTIYF.

This clone came up a few times. This chain joins TRBV27 and TRBJ1-5; D unclear. V shed 5 bases and J shed 2 bases, with 7 bases lying between them. Germline V gene sequence: CDR1 MNHEY, CDR2 SMNVEV (reference sequence). The CDR3 length is 13 residues. CDR3 residues: CASSAAGNQPQHF. The CDR3 DNA is TGTGCCAGCAGTGCTGCAGGCAATCAGCCCCAGCATTTT.

This clone was recorded a few times. CDR3 protein: CASTPASWDRGSYEQYF. CDR3 nucleotides: TGTGCCAGCACTCCGGCCTCTTGGGACAGGGGCTCCTACGAGCAGTACTTC. This chain joins TRBV28 and TRBJ2-7, with TRBD1 identical over 10 bases. The germline V gene has CDR1 MDHEN and CDR2 SYDVKM. Trimming at V came to 7 bases and at J to 0 bases, leaving 12 bases not matched to a gene. This CDR3 has 17 residues.

The chain links TRBV7-6 to TRBJ1-1, with D possibly being TRBD1 (5 bases). The V gene lost 4 bases and the J gene lost 5 bases, with 11 bases spanning the gap. Per germline, CDR1 SGHVS and CDR2 FNYEAQ. The CDR3 covers 13 residues. The CDR3 reads CASSSGPPTEAFF. CDR3 sequence (DNA): TGTGCCAGCAGCTCAGGGCCTCCGACTGAAGCTTTCTTT.

The V and J genes are TRBV2 and TRBJ2-7; the D is unclear. The CDR3 runs to 13 residues. Trimming took off 5 bases at V and 5 bases at J, with 13 bases between the two ends. Germline loops: CDR1 SNHLY, CDR2 FYNNEI. The CDR3 region has the DNA TGTGCCAGCAGTTTTTACCGATTGAACGAGCAGTACTTC. Its translation: CASSFYRLNEQYF.

The chain joins TRBV13 to TRBJ2-7; D gene uncertain. The CDR3 is made up of 14 amino acids. The germline V gene encodes CDR1 PRHDT and CDR2 FYEKMQ (reference sequence). V dropped 5 bases and J dropped 2 bases, with 13 bases sitting between them. CDR3 sequence reads: CASSNSFKAYEQYF. The CDR3 DNA follows: TGTGCCAGCAGCAACTCATTTAAAGCCTACGAGCAGTACTTC. The full variable domain, its missing parts supplied by reference TRBV13 and TRBJ2-7, is AAGVIQSPRHLIKEKRETATLKCYPIPRHDTVYWYQQGPGQDPQFLISFYEKMQSDKGSIPDRFSAQQFSDYHSELNMSSLELGDSALYFCASSNSFKAYEQYFGPGTRLTVT.

In this sample, this clone is medium-sized (0.01 to 0.1%). The chain uses TRBV27 and TRBJ1-5, with D hard to call. Per the germline V gene, CDR1 is MNHEY and CDR2 is SMNVEV (reference sequence). Trimming removed 6 bases from V and 5 bases from J, with 11 bases in between. The CDR3 totals 13 residues. This CDR3 reads CASRDSPYQPQHF. The DNA of the CDR3 is TGTGCCAGCAGGGATAGTCCCTATCAGCCCCAGCATTTT.

In DNA form, the CDR3 reads TGTGCCAGTAGTATAGCGGGCTCCGGGGAGCTGTTTTTT. It yields the protein CASSIAGSGELFF. The chain employs TRBV19 and TRBJ2-2; D gene ambiguous. V shed 1 base and J shed 6 bases, with 6 bases lying between them. CDR1 is LNHDA, CDR2 SQIVND, per germline (reference sequence). The CDR3 is 13 amino acids.